Following are 6 T cell receptor beta chains from one sample sequenced in a study of blood T cell repertoires in COVID-19. Profiled with immunoSEQ multiplex PCR; TCRdb holds only in-frame clones, not every one. The sample holds about 200,000 clones, 82% seen once. The sequenced sample was peripheral blood. These receptors all stem from a woman in her 70s with COVID-19, enrolled during active disease.

This clone was seen a single time. The chain joins TRBV21-1 to TRBJ1-1; TRBD1, the table's D call, was not compared with the DNA. TRBV21-1 is listed as a pseudogene. The CDR3 contains 18 residues. The CDR3 loop reads CASSPLWDRGRRNTEAFF. The CDR3 DNA sequence: TGTGCCAGCAGCCCCCTCTGGGACAGGGGGCGTCGAAACACTGAAGCTTTCTTT.

The chain recombines TRBV21-1 with TRBJ1-2; TRBD1, the table's D call, was not compared with the DNA. TRBV21-1 represents a pseudogene. The CDR3 has 18 residues. The CDR3 reads CASSNLYGQGGEIYGYTF. CDR3 nucleotides: TGTGCCAGCAGCAATCTTTATGGACAGGGAGGCGAGATCTATGGCTACACCTTC.

The chain combines TRBV5-1 with TRBJ1-4, with D hard to call. The germline V and J ends were trimmed by 0 bases and 4 bases, with 10 bases remaining between them. Germline-derived CDR1 and CDR2 are SGHRS and YFSETQ. This CDR3 has 15 amino acids. In DNA form, the CDR3 reads TGCGCCAGCAGCTTGGTGGGCCAGATTAATGAAAAACTGTTTTTT. It yields the protein CASSLVGQINEKLFF.

The chain is built from TRBV6-5 and TRBJ2-7; a weak D match, TRBD1 (6 bases). The CDR3 sequence is 15 residues long. Germline V gene sequence: CDR1 MNHEY, CDR2 SVGAGI. V dropped 8 bases and J dropped 7 bases, with 24 bases sitting between them. CDR3 loop: CASQGRDTRSEEQYF. The CDR3 region has the DNA TGTGCCAGCCAAGGACGGGACACCCGTTCGGAAGAGCAGTACTTC.

This clone was counted once. This chain joins TRBV11-3 and TRBJ1-6; D gene unclear. CDR1 is SGHNT, CDR2 YENEEA, per germline. Trimming took 1 base from V and 4 from J, leaving 8 bases between them. The length of the CDR3 is 15 residues. As DNA, the CDR3 is TGTGCCAGCAGCTTAGGCGGCAGTTATAATTCACCCCTCCACTTT. Translated, it gives CASSLGGSYNSPLHF.

The rearrangement links TRBV7-2 to TRBJ1-5, with 7 bases aligning to TRBD1. Germline V gene data show CDR1 as SGHTA and CDR2 as FQGNSA. Losses at the gene ends were 2 bases for V and 4 bases for J; bases not matched to a gene: 11. The CDR3 extends over 17 amino acids. CDR3 sequence: CASSLRTGSPGNQPQHF. CDR3 DNA sequence: TGTGCCAGCAGCTTAAGGACAGGATCCCCGGGGAATCAGCCCCAGCATTTT. The whole variable domain, filled in from reference TRBV7-2 and TRBJ1-5, reads GAGVSQSPSNKVTEKGKDVELRCDPISGHTALYWYRQSLGQGLEFLIYFQGNSAPDKSGLPSDRFSAERTGGSVSTLTIQRTQQEDSAVYLCASSLRTGSPGNQPQHFGDGTRLSIL.